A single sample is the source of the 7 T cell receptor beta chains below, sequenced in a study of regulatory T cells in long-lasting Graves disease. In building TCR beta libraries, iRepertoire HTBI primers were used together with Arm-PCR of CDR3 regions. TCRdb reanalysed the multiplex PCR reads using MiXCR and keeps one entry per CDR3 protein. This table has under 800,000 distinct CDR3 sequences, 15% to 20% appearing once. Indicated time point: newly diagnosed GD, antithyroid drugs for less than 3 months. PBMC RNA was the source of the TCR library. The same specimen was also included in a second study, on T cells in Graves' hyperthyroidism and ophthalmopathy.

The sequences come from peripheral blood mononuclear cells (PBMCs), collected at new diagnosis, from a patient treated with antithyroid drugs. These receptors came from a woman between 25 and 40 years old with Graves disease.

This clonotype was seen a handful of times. DNA of the CDR3: TGTGCCAGCAGCCCACTAGGGGGGCTGGGAGATACGCAGTATTTT. This sequence encodes CASSPLGGLGDTQYF. The chain recombines TRBV3-1 with TRBJ2-3, with D perhaps being TRBD1 or TRBD2 (6 bases each). V lost 4 bases and J 5 bases, leaving 16 bases between the germline ends. CDR3 length: 15 amino acids. From germline, CDR1 is LGHDT and CDR2 YNNKEL (reference sequence).

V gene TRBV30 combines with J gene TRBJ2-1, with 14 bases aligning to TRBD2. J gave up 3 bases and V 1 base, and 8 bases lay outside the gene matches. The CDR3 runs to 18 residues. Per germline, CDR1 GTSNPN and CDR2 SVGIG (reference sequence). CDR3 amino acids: CAWSAGLAGDNNYNEQFF. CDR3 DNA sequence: TGTGCCTGGAGTGCGGGACTAGCGGGAGATAACAACTACAATGAGCAGTTCTTC.

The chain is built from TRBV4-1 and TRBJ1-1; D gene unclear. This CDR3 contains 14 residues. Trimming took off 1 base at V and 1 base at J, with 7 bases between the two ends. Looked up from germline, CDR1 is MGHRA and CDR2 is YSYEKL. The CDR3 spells CASSQAVSNTEAFF. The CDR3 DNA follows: TGCGCCAGCAGCCAAGCAGTTTCGAACACTGAAGCTTTCTTT.

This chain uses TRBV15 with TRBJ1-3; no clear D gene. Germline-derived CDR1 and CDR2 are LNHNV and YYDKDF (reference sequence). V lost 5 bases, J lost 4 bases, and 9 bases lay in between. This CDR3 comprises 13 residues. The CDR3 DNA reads TGTGCCACCAGCCAGAGTGGGGGAAACACCATATATTTT. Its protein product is CATSQSGGNTIYF.

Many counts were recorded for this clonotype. The DNA of the CDR3 is TGTGCCAGCAGCCCTGGGACAGGGGGGCAGGGTCAGCCCCAGCATTTT. Protein product: CASSPGTGGQGQPQHF. The chain combines TRBV3-1 with TRBJ1-5, with 11 bases aligning to TRBD1. The CDR3 spans 16 residues. The V gene's germline CDR1 is LGHDT and CDR2 YNNKEL (reference sequence). The V segment lost 4 bases and the J segment 6 bases; nucleotides outside the gene matches: 8.

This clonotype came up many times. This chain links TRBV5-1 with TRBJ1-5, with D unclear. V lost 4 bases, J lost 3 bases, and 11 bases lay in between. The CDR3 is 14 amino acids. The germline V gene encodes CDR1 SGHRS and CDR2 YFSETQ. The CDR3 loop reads CASSIDGPNQPQHF. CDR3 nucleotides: TGCGCCAGCAGCATAGACGGCCCCAATCAGCCCCAGCATTTT.

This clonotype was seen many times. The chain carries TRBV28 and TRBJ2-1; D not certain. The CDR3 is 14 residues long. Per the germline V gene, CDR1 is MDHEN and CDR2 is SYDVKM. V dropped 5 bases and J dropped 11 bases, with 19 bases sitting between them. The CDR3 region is CASSPPAPEFKQFF. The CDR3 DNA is TGTGCCAGCAGTCCACCCGCCCCGGAATTCAAGCAGTTCTTC.